Sequencing of this T cell receptor (beta chain) was carried out in a study of OX40 agonist ivuxolimab in advanced cancers. Whole-study context: It was ivuxolimab, an agonistic anti-OX40 (CD134) antibody, that patients were treated with. Checkpoint inhibitors had been given previously to 35% to 50% of patients. Study-level points and caveats: Patients with a partial response at 0.1-3.0 mg/kg had among the lowest clonal expansion.

CDR1 and CDR2 from the germline V gene are SGDLS and YYNGEE. This CDR3 has 14 amino acids. V was pared by 9 bases and J by 5 bases, with 11 bases of the junction left unmatched. Concerning this clone: Its matching antigen is unknown.

Using immunoSEQ multiplex PCR, the repertoire was profiled, and TCRdb retains in-frame clones only, with some absent. Found here are about 71,000 clones, 80% to 85% of them singletons; the top ten hold around 0.84%. The sample consisted of CD4+ or CD8+ T cells sorted from blood, taken in a trial of the OX40 agonist ivuxolimab. This TCR derives from an adult with an advanced solid tumor such as melanoma, head and neck, liver or kidney cancer. The V and J genes are TRBV9 and TRBJ2-3; TRBD1 aligns across 8 bases. The chain's CDR3 is CATSRQGAIDTQYF. CDR3 nucleotide sequence: TGTGCCACATCCCGCCAGGGGGCAATAGATACGCAGTATTTT.